This TCR beta chain was found in a study of Ad26.COV2.S vaccination and SARS-CoV-2 variants. Background on the study: Doses of Ad26.COV2.S were injected into muscle once or twice, 56 days apart. General observations from the study: Assessments of TCR breadth and depth may have underestimated the total T cell responses.

Measured with immunoSEQ multiplex PCR; TCRdb has only the in-frame clones, and not every one. The sample yields approximately 300,000 clones, just under 85% seen once. Treatment in this sample: around 19 received Ad26.COV2.S at low or high dose, single or two shots; 5 received placebo; per-sample allocation not given. Collection of samples fell on day 63 after the first vaccine or placebo injection. This clone was picked up a small number of times. Antigen: not known. The germline V and J ends were trimmed by 4 bases and 4 bases, with 14 bases remaining between them. Germline CDR1 is SGHNT and CDR2 is YYREEE (reference sequence). The CDR3 length is 14 residues.

The source is a person between 18 and 65 years old who received the Ad26.COV2.S COVID-19 vaccine or a placebo. The sample was peripheral blood, taken in a trial of Ad26.COV2.S vaccine versus placebo. The J gene is TRBJ1-2, the V gene TRBV5-4; TRBD1 might be the D (6 bases). CDR3 sequence reads: CASSPLTGPYGYTF. CDR3 coding DNA: TGTGCCAGCAGCCCCTTAACAGGGCCCTATGGCTACACCTTC. Full variable domain (missing parts from reference TRBV5-4 and TRBJ1-2): ETGVTQSPTHLIKTRGQQVTLRCSSQSGHNTVSWYQQALGQGPQFIFQYYREEENGRGNFPPRFSGLQFPNYSSELNVNALELDDSALYLCASSPLTGPYGYTFGSGTRLTVV.